Sequencing of this T cell receptor (beta chain) was carried out in a study of kidney transplant recipient with SARS-CoV-2 infection. The CDR3 runs to 13 residues. Trimming left V 5 bases short and J 1 base short, with 8 bases between. Looked up from germline, CDR1 is MNHEY and CDR2 is SMNVEV (reference sequence). This clonotype was detected ten times or more. TCRdb itself ran the reads through MiXCR, one entry per CDR3 protein. The sample has roughly 250,000 distinct CDR3 sequences; under 30% are singletons. Sequenced here: a blood sample, sampled at baseline and between days 110 and 120 from a kidney transplant recipient. This receptor was identified in a young adult male patient who had COVID-19 and was a kidney transplant recipient. The T cells may partly be graft donor cells. V and J are TRBV27 and TRBJ1-2, with D unclear. The CDR3: CASSISRNYGYTF. The CDR3 DNA follows: TGTGCCAGCAGTATCAGCCGTAACTATGGCTACACCTTC.